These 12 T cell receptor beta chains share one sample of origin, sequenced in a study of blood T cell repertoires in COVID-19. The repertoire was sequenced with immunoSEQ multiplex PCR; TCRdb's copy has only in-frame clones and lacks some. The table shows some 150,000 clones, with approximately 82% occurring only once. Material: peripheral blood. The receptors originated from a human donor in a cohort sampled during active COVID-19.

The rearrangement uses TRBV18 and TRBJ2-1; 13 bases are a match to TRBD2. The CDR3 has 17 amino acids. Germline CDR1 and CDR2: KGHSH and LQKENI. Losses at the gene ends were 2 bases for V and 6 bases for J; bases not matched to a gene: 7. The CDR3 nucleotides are TGTGCCAGCTCACCAAGGACTAGCGGGAGTGGCGGCAATGAGCAGTTCTTC. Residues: CASSPRTSGSGGNEQFF.

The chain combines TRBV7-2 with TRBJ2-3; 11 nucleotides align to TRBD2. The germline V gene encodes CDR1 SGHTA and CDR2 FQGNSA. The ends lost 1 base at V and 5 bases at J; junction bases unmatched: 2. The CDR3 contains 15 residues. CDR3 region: CASSLGLAGGDTQYF. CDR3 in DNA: TGTGCCAGCAGCTTAGGGCTAGCGGGAGGAGATACGCAGTATTTT.

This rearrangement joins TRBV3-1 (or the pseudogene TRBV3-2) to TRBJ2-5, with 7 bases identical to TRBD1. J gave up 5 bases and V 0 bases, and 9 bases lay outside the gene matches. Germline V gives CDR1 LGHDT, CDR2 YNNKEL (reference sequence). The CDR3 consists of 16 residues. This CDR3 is CASSQDPQGGWETQYF. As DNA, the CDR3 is TGTGCCAGCAGCCAAGATCCCCAAGGGGGCTGGGAGACCCAGTACTTC.

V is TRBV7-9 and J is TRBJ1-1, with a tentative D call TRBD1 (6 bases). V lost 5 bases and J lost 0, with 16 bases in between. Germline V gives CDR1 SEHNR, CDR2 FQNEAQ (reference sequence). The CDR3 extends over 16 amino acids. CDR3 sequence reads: CASSDRDIGMNTEAFF. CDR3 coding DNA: TGTGCCAGCAGCGATAGGGACATCGGCATGAACACTGAAGCTTTCTTT.

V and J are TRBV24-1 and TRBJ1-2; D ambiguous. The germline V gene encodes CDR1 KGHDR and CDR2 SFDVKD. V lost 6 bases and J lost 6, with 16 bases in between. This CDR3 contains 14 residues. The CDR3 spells CATSRRVRMDGYTF. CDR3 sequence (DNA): TGTGCCACCAGTAGGAGGGTTCGGATGGATGGCTACACCTTC.

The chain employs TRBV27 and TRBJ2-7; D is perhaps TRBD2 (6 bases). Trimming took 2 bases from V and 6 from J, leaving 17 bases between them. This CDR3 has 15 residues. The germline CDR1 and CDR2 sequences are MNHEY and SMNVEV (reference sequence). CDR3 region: CASSLRQGLESEQYF. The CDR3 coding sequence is TGTGCCAGCAGTTTACGGCAGGGACTCGAATCCGAGCAGTACTTC.

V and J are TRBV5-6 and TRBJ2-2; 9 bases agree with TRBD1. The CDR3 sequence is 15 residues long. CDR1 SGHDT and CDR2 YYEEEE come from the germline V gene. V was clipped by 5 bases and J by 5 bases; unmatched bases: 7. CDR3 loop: CASSRTGGVTGELFF. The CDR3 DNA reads TGTGCCAGCAGTCGAACAGGGGGCGTAACCGGGGAGCTGTTTTTT.

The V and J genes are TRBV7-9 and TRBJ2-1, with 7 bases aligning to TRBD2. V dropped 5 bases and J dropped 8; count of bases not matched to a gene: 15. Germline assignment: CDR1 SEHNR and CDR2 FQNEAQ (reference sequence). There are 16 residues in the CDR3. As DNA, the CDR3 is TGTGCCAGCAGCCGCCTCCCCGCGGGAGAGGTGGATGAGCAGTTCTTC. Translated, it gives CASSRLPAGEVDEQFF.

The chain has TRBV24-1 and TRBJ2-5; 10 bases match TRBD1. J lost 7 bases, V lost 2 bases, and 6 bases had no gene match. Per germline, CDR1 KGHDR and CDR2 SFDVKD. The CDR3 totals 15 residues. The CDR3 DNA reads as TGTGCCACCAGTGATTCCGGGACAGGGGAGAGGACCCAGTACTTC. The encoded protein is CATSDSGTGERTQYF.

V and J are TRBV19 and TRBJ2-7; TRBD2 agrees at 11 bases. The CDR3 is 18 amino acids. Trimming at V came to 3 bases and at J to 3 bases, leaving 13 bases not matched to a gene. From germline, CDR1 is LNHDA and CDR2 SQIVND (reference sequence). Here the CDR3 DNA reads TGTGCCAGTAGTATCGGGCGACTAGCGGGACCTACTATCTACGAGCAGTACTTC. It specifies CASSIGRLAGPTIYEQYF.

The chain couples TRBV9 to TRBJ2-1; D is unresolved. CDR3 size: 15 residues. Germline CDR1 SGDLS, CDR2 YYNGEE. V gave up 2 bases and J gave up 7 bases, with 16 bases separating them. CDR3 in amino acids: CASSVDSLGWNEQFF. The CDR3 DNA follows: TGTGCCAGCAGCGTCGACTCTCTTGGCTGGAATGAGCAGTTCTTC.

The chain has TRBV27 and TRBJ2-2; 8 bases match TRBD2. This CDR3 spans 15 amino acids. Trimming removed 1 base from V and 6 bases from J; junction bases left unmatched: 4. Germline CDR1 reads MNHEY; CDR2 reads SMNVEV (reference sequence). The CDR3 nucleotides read TGTGCCAGCAGTTTATTCGGGAGGGCCGCCGGGGAGCTGTTTTTT. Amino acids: CASSLFGRAAGELFF.